This TCR beta chain was captured by sequencing in a study of shared clonotypes between healthy human individuals. Overall study context: Per donor, three plates held CD4 naive cells, three held CD4 memory, two held CD8 naive and one held CD8 memory. Broader study findings: The low donor count limited represented genetic and exposure-history diversity. Non-shared clonotypes were found to have lower generation probabilities than the clonotypes that were shared by all four of the sorted-subset donors.

With regard to this clone: Its antigen is currently unknown.

Assay: immunoSEQ multiplex PCR; the TCRdb copy retains only in-frame clones and omits some. Of under 2.5 million clones detected, less than 95% appear once; the ten largest clones hold 0.37%. There are 15 residues in the CDR3. Germline V CDR1 and CDR2: MNHNY, SVGAGI (reference sequence). V was trimmed by 4 bases and J by 1 base, leaving 13 bases between them. This TCR was sampled from a man aged 18-30 years in good health. Some clones in this sample may be carry-over from other donors' samples. Sequenced input: naive CD4+ T cells from PBMCs. Subset in this sample: CD45RA+ positively selected. V usage is TRBV6-6 and J usage is TRBJ1-1; D is ambiguous. The CDR3 here is CASSSLLTRNTEAFF. CDR3 nucleotide sequence: TGTGCCAGCAGTTCCCTGTTGACAAGGAACACTGAAGCTTTCTTT.